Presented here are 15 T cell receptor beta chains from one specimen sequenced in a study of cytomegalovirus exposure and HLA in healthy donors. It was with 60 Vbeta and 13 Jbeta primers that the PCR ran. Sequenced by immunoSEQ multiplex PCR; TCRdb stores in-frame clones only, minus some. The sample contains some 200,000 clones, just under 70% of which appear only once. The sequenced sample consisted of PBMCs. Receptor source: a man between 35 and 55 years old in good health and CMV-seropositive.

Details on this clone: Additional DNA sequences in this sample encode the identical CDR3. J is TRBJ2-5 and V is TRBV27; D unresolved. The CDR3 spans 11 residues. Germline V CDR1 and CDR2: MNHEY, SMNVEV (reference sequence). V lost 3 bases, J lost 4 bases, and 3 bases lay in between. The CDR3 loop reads CASSFRETQYF. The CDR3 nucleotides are TGTGCCAGCAGTTTCAGAGAGACCCAGTACTTC.

The CDR3 DNA reads as TGTGCCAGCAGCTTGACAGGGGGGCTCGGGGAGACCCAGTACTTC. Translating gives CASSLTGGLGETQYF. This chain joins TRBV5-8 and TRBJ2-5, with TRBD1 matching 8 bases. Germline assignment: CDR1 SGHTS and CDR2 YDEGEE. With V trimmed by 1 base and J by 5 bases, 7 bases remained unmatched. The CDR3 length is 15 residues.

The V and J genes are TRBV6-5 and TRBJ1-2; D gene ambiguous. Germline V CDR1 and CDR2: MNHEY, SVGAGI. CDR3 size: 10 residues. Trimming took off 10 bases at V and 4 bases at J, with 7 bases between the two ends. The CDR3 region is CATFFYGYTF. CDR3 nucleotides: TGTGCCACCTTTTTCTATGGCTACACCTTC.

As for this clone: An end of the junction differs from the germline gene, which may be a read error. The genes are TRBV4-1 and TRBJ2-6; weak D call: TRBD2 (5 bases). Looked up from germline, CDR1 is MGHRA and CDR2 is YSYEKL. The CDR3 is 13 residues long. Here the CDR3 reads CASSQDGVNVLTF. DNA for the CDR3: TGCGCCAGCAGCCAAGACGGGGTCAACGTCCTGACTTTC.

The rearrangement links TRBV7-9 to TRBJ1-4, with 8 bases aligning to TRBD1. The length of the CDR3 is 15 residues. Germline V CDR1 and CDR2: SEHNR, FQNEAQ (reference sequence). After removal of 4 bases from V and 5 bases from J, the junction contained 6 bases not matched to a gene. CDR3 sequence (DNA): TGTGCCAGCAGCTCCTGGACAGGGTCAAATGAAAAACTGTTTTTT. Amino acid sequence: CASSSWTGSNEKLFF. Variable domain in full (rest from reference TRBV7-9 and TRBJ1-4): DTGVSQNPRHKITKRGQNVTFRCDPISEHNRLYWYRQTLGQGPEFLTYFQNEAQLEKSRLLSDRFSAERPKGSFSTLEIQRTEQGDSAMYLCASSSWTGSNEKLFFGSGTQLSVL.

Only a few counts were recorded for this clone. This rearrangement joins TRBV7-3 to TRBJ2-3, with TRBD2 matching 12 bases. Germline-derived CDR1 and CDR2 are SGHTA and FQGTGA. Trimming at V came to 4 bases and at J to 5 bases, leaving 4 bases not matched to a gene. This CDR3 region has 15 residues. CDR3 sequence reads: CASSSSGGVGDTQYF. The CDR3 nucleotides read TGTGCCAGCAGCTCTAGCGGGGGGGTAGGAGATACGCAGTATTTT.

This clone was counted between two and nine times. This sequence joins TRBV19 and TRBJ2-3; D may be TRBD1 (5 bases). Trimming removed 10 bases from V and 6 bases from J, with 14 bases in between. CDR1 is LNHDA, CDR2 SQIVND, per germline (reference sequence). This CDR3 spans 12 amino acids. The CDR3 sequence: CATRLSGDTQYF. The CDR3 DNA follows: TGTGCCACCCGCCTGTCAGGGGATACGCAGTATTTT.

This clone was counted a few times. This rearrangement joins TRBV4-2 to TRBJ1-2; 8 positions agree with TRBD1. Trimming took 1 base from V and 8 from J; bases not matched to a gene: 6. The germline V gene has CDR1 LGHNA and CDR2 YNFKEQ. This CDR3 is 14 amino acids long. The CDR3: CASSQGTGGEGYTF. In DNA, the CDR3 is TGTGCCAGCAGCCAAGGTACAGGGGGGGAGGGCTACACCTTC.

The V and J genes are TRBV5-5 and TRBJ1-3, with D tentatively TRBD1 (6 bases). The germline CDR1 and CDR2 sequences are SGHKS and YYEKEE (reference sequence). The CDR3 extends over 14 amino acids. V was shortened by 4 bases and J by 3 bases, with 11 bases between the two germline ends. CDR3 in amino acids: CASSPQGYGNTIYF. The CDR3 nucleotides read TGTGCCAGCAGCCCTCAGGGGTATGGAAACACCATATATTTT.

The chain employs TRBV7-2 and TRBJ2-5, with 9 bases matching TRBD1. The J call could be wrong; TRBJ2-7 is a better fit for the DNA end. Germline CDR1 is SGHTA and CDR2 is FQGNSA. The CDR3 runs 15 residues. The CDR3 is CASSPAGQGLYEQYF. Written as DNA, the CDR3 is TGTGCCAGCAGCCCAGCCGGACAGGGGTTGTACGAGCAGTACTTC.

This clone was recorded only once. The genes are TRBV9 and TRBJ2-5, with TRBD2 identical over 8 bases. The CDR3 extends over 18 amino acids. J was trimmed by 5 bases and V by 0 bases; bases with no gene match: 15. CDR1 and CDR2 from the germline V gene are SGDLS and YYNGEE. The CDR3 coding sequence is TGTGCCAGCAGCGTAGGTGAATTCCCCGGGGGGGGCGTGGAGACCCAGTACTTC. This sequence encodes CASSVGEFPGGGVETQYF. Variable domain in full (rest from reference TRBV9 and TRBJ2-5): DSGVTQTPKHLITATGQRVTLRCSPRSGDLSVYWYQQSLDQGLQFLIQYYNGEERAKGNILERFSAQQFPDLHSELNLSSLELGDSALYFCASSVGEFPGGGVETQYFGPGTRLLVL.

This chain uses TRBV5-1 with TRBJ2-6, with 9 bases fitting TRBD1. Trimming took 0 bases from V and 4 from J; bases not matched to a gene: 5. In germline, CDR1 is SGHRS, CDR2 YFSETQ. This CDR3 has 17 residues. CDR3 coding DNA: TGCGCCAGCAGCTTGGCGGGACAGGGTGCCGGGGCCAACGTCCTGACTTTC. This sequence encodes CASSLAGQGAGANVLTF. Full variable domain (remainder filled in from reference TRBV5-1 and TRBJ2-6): KAGVTQTPRYLIKTRGQQVTLSCSPISGHRSVSWYQQTPGQGLQFLFEYFSETQRNKGNFPGRFSGRQFSNSRSEMNVSTLELGDSALYLCASSLAGQGAGANVLTFGAGSRLTVL.

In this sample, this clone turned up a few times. The CDR3: CASSYGQVNTEAFF. CDR3 DNA sequence: TGTGCCAGCAGTTACGGACAGGTGAACACTGAAGCTTTCTTT. The chain couples TRBV6-5 to TRBJ1-1; 7 bases agree with TRBD1. The J segment lost 0 bases and the V segment lost 2 bases, leaving 0 bases of the junction unmatched. The CDR3 is 14 residues long. Germline values: CDR1 MNHEY, CDR2 SVGAGI.

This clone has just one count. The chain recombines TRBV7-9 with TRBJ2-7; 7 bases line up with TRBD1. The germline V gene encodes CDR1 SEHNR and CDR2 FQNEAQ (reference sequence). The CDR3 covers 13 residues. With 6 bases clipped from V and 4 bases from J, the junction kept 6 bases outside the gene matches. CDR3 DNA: TGTGCCAGCAGTACGGACAGGTTTTACGAGCAGTACTTC. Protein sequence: CASSTDRFYEQYF.

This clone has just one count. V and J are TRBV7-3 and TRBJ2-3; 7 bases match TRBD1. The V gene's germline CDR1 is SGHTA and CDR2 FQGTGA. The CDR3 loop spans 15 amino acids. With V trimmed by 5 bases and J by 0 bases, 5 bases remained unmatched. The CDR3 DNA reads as TGTGCCAGCAGCCCCGGACAGGCTAGCACAGATACGCAGTATTTT. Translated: CASSPGQASTDTQYF.